This record concerns one TCR beta chain sequence. The data were obtained in a study of blood T cell repertoires in COVID-19. Study as a whole: COVID-19 samples collected from the United States, Italy and Spain covered acute and convalescent phases. T cells, B-cell-depleted T cells, or PBMCs supplied cDNA or gDNA.

The CDR3 consists of 15 residues. Germline V CDR1 and CDR2: SGHVS, FQNEAQ. V lost 2 bases, J lost 2 bases, and 3 bases stayed unmatched. Original analysis: Amplification of reference gene primers provided the estimated nucleated cell counts. Sequenced by immunoSEQ multiplex PCR; TCRdb stores in-frame clones only, minus some. The D gene and trimming were derived from the DNA, and the V and J assignments and clone size from that table. The table shows approximately 94,000 clones, with approximately 90% occurring only once. Sequenced sample: peripheral blood. This receptor was identified in a woman of 80 years or more with active COVID-19. The chain combines TRBV7-8 with TRBJ2-1; 7 nucleotides agree with TRBD2. The CDR3, as DNA: TGTGCCAGCAGCTTAACCGGGACTACCTACAATGAGCAGTTCTTC. Protein product: CASSLTGTTYNEQFF.